The sequence of this T cell receptor (beta chain) was determined in a study of blood T cell repertoires in COVID-19. The CDR3 is 13 amino acids. CDR1 LGHNT and CDR2 FRNRAP come from the germline V gene. V lost 2 bases, J lost 2 bases, and 6 bases lay in between. TCRdb keeps only in-frame clones here, not all; method: immunoSEQ multiplex PCR. The top ten hold 35% to 40% of the sample, which has 84,000 or so clones, just under 80% seen once. The clonotype was recovered from a man in his sixties with COVID-19, enrolled during active disease. This chain uses TRBV12-5 with TRBJ1-1; D gene unclear. Material: peripheral blood. The CDR3 DNA reads as TGTGCTAGTGGTTTGTCGTTCAACACTGAAGCTTTCTTT. Residues: CASGLSFNTEAFF.